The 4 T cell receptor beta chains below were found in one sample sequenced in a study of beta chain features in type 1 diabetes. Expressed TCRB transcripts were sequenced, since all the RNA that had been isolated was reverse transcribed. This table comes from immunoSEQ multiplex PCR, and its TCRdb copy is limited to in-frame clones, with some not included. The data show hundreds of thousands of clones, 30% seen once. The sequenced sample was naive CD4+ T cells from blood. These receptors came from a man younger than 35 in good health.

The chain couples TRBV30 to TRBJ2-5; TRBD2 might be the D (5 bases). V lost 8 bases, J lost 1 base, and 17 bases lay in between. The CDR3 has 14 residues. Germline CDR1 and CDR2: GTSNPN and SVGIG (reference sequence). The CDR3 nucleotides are TGTGCCGCCTGCTCCGACTACACCCAAGAGACCCAGTACTTC. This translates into CAACSDYTQETQYF.

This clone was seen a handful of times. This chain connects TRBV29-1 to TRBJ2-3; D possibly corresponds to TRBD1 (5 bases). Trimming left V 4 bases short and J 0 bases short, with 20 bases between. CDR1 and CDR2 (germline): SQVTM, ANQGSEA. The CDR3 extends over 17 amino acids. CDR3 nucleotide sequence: TGCAGCGTTGGATTATTCCGAGACAGCCTCAGCACAGATACGCAGTATTTT. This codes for CSVGLFRDSLSTDTQYF.

The CDR3 nucleotides are TGTGCCAGCAGTACAAACTACAATGAGCAGTTCTTC. Amino acid sequence: CASSTNYNEQFF. The rearrangement uses TRBV2 and TRBJ2-1; D unresolved. In germline, CDR1 is SNHLY, CDR2 FYNNEI. CDR3 length: 12 residues. V dropped 5 bases and J dropped 3 bases, with 5 bases sitting between them.

CDR3: CASSLTGATHQAFF. The CDR3 nucleotides read TGTGCCAGTAGTCTGACAGGGGCGACCCACCAAGCTTTCTTT. This rearrangement joins TRBV19 to TRBJ1-1; TRBD1 aligns across 8 bases. V was pared by 5 bases and J by 9 bases, with 11 bases of the junction left unmatched. CDR1 and CDR2 (germline): LNHDA, SQIVND (reference sequence). The CDR3 loop spans 14 amino acids.